The text below deals with one TCR beta chain. What it recognizes is unknown. The sample is drawn from a study of monozygotic twins with inflammatory bowel disease. Germline V gene sequence: CDR1 SGHTA, CDR2 FQGNSA. The CDR3 contains 14 residues. UMIs that included a 6-nucleotide sample barcode were added by template switching, which took place during cDNA synthesis. TCRdb derives one entry per CDR3 protein from the 5' RACE reads, leaving out DNA. The sample features around 380,000 distinct CDR3 sequences, with approximately 2.3% in its top ten. Findings and limits, study-wide: For repertoire similarity, concordant twins did not differ from discordant twins, possibly because power was limited. Individual T cell subtypes were not distinguishable. Versus healthy twins, IBD patients showed fewer clonotypes shared with others, especially with disease activity.

The chain joins TRBV7-2 to TRBJ1-2; TCRdb outputs TRBD1, but without DNA this stays unchecked. The receptor's source is a human donor with ulcerative colitis or Crohn's disease, or a healthy co-twin of an affected twin (not recorded which). The sequencing input was blood. CDR3 residues: CASSPGGTYYGYTF.